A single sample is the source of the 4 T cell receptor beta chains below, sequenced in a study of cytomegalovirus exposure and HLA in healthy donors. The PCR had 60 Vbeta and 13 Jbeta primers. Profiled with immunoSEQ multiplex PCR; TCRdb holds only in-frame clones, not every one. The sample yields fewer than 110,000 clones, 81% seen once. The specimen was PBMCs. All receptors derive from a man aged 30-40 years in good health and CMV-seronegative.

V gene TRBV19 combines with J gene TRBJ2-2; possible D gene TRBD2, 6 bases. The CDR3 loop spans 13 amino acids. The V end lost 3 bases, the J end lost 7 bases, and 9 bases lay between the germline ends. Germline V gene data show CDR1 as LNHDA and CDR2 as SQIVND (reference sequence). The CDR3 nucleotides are TGTGCCAGTAGTATTAGGGAGGACGGGGAGCTGTTTTTT. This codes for CASSIREDGELFF.

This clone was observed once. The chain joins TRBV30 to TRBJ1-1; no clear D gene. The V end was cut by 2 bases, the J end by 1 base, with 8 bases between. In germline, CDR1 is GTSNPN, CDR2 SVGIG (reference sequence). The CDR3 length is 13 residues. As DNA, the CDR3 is TGTGCCTGGAGTATAAGAGGGAACACTGAAGCTTTCTTT. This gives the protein CAWSIRGNTEAFF.

The CDR3, as DNA: TGTGCCAGTAGTGGGACTAGCGGGGTCGATGAGCAGTTCTTC. Its protein product is CASSGTSGVDEQFF. The rearrangement links TRBV19 to TRBJ2-1; 13 nucleotides line up with TRBD2. The CDR3 extends over 14 amino acids. J gave up 8 bases and V 5 bases, and 3 bases lay outside the gene matches. Germline V lookup: CDR1 LNHDA, CDR2 SQIVND (reference sequence).

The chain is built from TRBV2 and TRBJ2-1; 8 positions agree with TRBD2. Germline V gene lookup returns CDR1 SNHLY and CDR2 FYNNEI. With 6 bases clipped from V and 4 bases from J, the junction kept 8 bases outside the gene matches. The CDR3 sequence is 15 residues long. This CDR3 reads CASSPLAGRYNEQFF. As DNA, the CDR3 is TGTGCCAGCAGCCCCCTAGCGGGCCGATACAATGAGCAGTTCTTC.